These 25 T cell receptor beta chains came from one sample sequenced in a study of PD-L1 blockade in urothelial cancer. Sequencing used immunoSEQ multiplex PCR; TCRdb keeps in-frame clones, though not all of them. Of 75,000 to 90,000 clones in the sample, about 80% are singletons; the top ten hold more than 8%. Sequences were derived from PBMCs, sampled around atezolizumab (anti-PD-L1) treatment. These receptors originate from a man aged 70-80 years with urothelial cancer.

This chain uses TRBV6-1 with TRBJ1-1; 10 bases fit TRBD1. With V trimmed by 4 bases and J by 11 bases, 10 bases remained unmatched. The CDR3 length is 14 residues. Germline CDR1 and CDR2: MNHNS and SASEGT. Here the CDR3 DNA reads TGTGCCAGCAGTGTAGGGGACAGGGGCCGTCGGGCTTTCTTT. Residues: CASSVGDRGRRAFF.

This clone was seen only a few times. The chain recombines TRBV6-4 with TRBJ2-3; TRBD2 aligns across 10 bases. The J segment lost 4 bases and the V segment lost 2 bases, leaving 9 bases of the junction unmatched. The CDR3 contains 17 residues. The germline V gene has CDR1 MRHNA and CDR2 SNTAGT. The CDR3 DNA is TGTGCCAGCAGTGACCCAGCTAGCGGGAGAGAGGCAGATACGCAGTATTTT. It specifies CASSDPASGREADTQYF.

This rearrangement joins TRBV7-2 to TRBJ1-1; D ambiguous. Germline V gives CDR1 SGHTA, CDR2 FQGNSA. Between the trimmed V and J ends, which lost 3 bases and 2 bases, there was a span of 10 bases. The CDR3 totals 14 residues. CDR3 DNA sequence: TGTGCCAGCAGCTTGGGCAGAAGAAACACTGAAGCTTTCTTT. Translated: CASSLGRRNTEAFF.

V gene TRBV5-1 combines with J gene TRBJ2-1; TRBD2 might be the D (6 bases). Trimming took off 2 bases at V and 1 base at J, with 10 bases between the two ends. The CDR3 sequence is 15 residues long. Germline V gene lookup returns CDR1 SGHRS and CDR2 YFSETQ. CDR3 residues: CASSLEGGSYNEQFF. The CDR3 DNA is TGCGCCAGCAGCTTAGAGGGAGGTTCCTACAATGAGCAGTTCTTC.

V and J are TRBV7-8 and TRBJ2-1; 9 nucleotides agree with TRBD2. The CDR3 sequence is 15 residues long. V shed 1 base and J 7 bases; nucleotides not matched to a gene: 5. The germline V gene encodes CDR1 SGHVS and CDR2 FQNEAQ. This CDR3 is CASSLVKTSGNEQFF. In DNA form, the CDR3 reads TGTGCCAGCAGCTTAGTAAAGACTAGCGGAAATGAGCAGTTCTTC.

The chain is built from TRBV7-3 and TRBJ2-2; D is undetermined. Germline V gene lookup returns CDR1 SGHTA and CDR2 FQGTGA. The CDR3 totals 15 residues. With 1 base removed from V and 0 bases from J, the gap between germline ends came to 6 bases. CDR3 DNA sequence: TGTGCCAGCAGCTTAAGGCCCGCGAACACCGGGGAGCTGTTTTTT. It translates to CASSLRPANTGELFF.

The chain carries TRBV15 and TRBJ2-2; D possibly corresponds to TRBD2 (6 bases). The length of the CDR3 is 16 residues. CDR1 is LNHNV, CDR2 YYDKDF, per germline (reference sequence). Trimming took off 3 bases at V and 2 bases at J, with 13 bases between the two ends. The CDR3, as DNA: TGTGCCACCAGCAGTAGGGGAGCGGGCAACACCGGGGAGCTGTTTTTT. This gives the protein CATSSRGAGNTGELFF. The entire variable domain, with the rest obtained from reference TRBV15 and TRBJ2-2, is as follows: DAMVIQNPRYQVTQFGKPVTLSCSQTLNHNVMYWYQQKSSQAPKLLFHYYDKDFNNEADTPDNFQSRRPNTSFCFLDIRSPGLGDTAMYLCATSSRGAGNTGELFFGEGSRLTVL.

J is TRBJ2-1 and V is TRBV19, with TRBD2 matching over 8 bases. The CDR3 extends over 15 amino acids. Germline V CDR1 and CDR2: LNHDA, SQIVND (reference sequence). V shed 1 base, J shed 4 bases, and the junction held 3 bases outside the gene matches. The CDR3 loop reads CASSIGTSTYNEQFF. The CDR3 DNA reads TGTGCCAGTAGTATAGGGACTAGCACATACAATGAGCAGTTCTTC.

CDR3 sequence: CASSIGSGRSNEQFF. CDR3 nucleotides: TGTGCCAGTAGTATAGGGAGCGGGAGGTCCAATGAGCAGTTCTTC. The gene calls are TRBV19 and TRBJ2-1; 9 bases align to TRBD2. The germline V gene has CDR1 LNHDA and CDR2 SQIVND (reference sequence). There are 15 residues in the CDR3. The V and J ends lost 1 base and 6 bases, in that order; junction bases with no gene match: 4.

The CDR3 DNA reads TGTGCCAGCAGCTTAGGGGATTTGAGTGTAAATTCACCCCTCCACTTT. Translation: CASSLGDLSVNSPLHF. The rearrangement joins TRBV5-6 to TRBJ1-6; D may be TRBD1 (5 bases). Trimming removed 2 bases from V and 7 bases from J, with 16 bases in between. Germline V lookup: CDR1 SGHDT, CDR2 YYEEEE. CDR3 length: 16 amino acids.

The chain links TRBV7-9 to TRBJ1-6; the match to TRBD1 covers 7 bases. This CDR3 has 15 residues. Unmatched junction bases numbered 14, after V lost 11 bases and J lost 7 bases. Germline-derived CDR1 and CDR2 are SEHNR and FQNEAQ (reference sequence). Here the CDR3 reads CASTPEQGRNSPLHF. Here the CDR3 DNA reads TGTGCCTCAACTCCGGAACAGGGGAGGAATTCACCCCTCCACTTT.

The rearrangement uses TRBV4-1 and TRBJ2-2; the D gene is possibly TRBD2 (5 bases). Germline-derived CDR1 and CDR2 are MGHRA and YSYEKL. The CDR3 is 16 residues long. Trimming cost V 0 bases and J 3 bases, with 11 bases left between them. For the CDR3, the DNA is TGCGCCAGCAGCCAAGATAGCGTGGTTGACACCGGGGAGCTGTTTTTT. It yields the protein CASSQDSVVDTGELFF.

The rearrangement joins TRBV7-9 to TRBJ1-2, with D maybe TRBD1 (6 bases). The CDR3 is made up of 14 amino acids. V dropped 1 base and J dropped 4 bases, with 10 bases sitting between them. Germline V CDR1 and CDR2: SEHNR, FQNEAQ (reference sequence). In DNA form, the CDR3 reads TGTGCCAGCAGCTTAGACAGGGAACCCTATGGCTACACCTTC. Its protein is CASSLDREPYGYTF.

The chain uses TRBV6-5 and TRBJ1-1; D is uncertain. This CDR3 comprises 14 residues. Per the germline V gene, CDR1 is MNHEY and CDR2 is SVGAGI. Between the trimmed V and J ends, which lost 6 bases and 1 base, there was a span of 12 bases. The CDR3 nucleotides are TGTGCCAGCAGGCCCCCGGGAGAGAACACTGAAGCTTTCTTT. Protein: CASRPPGENTEAFF.

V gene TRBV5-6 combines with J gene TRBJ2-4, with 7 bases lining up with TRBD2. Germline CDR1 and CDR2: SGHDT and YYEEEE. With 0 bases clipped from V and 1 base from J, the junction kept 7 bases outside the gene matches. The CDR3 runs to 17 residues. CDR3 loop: CASSLVASGVAKNIQYF. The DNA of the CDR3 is TGTGCCAGCAGCTTGGTGGCGAGCGGGGTGGCCAAAAACATTCAGTACTTC.

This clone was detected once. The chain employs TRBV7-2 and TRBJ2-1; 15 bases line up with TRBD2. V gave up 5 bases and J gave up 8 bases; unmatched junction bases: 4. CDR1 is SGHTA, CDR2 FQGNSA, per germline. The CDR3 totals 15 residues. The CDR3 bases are TGTGCCAGCAGCCGGACTAGCGGGAGGGTTGATGAGCAGTTCTTC. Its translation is CASSRTSGRVDEQFF.

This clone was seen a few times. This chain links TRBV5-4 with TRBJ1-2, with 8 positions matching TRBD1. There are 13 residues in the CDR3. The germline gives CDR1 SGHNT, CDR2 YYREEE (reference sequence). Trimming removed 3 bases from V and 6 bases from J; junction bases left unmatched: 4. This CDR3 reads CASSSQGADGYTF. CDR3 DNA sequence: TGTGCCAGCAGCTCGCAGGGGGCGGATGGCTACACCTTC.

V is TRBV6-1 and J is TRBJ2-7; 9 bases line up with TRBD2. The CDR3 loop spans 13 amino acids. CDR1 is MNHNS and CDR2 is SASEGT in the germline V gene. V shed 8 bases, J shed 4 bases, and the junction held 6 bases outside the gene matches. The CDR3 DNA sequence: TGTGCCAGCCGGATAGCGGGAGTTTACGAGCAGTACTTC. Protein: CASRIAGVYEQYF.

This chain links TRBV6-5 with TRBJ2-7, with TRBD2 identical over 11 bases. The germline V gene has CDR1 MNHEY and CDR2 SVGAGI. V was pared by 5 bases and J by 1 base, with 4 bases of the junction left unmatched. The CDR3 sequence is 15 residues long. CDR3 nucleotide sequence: TGTGCCAGCAGTAAACTAGCGGGGGAATCCTACGAGCAGTACTTC. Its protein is CASSKLAGESYEQYF.

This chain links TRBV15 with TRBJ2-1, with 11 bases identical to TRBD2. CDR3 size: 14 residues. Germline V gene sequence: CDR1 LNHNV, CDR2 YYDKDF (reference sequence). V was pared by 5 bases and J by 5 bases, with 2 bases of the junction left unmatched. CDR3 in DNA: TGTGCCACCAGCCCGGGACTAGCGGACAATGAGCAGTTCTTC. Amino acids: CATSPGLADNEQFF.

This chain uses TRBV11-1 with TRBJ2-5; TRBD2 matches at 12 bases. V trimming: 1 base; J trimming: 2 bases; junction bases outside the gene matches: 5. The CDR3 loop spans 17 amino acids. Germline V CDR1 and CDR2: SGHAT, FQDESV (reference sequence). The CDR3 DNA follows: TGTGCCAGCAGCTTAGGGCTGACTAGCGGGGGACAAGAGACCCAGTACTTC. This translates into CASSLGLTSGGQETQYF.

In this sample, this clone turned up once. In DNA form, the CDR3 reads TGTGCCAGCAGCCGAGGGACAGGGGGCTACAATCAGCCCCAGCATTTT. Protein sequence: CASSRGTGGYNQPQHF. The chain employs TRBV5-6 and TRBJ1-5, with 12 bases identical to TRBD1. V shed 4 bases, J shed 3 bases, and the junction held 5 bases outside the gene matches. The CDR3 is 16 amino acids. The germline CDR1 and CDR2 sequences are SGHDT and YYEEEE.

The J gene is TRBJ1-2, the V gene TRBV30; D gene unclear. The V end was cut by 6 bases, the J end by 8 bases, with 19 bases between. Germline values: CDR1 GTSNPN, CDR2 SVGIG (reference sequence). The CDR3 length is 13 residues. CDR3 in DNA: TGTGCCTGCGGGAAGGTCTTGGGGATGGGCTACACCTTC. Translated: CACGKVLGMGYTF.

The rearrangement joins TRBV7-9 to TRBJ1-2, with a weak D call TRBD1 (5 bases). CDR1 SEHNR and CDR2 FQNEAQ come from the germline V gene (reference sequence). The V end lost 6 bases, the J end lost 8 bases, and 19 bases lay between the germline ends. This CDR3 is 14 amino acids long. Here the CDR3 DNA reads TGTGCCAGCAGTCCCGGGTCGGACAATAGGGGCTACACCTTC. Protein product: CASSPGSDNRGYTF.

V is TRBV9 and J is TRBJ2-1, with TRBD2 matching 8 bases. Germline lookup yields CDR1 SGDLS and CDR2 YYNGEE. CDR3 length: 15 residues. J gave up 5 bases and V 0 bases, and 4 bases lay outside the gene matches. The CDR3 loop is CASSVGPSGHNEQFF. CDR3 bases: TGTGCCAGCAGCGTAGGCCCTAGCGGGCACAATGAGCAGTTCTTC.